The rows below give T cell receptor beta chains drawn from one sample of a study of blood T cell repertoires in COVID-19. Produced via immunoSEQ multiplex PCR; TCRdb's table is partial and in-frame only. The table includes over 50,000 clones, less than 90% detected once. The sequenced sample consisted of peripheral blood. These receptors originate from a human donor in a cohort sampled during active COVID-19. The CDR3 runs from the conserved cysteine through the conserved F or W. D genes are given only for firm matches. Part of the rows lack a size; the others show once, few, many or a class for expanded clones.

CDR3 length: 12
D gene: NA
V gene: TRBV6-5
clone size: NA
J gene: TRBJ2-7
CDR3 DNA: TGTGCCACAGACAGTTTCGTCCACGAGCAGTACTTC
CDR3 protein: CATDSFVHEQYF

CDR3 length: 16
D gene: TRBD1
V gene: TRBV28
clone size: once
J gene: TRBJ1-1
CDR3 DNA: TGTGCCAGCAGTTTCCCGACAGGGGAGATAAACACTGAAGCTTTCTTT
CDR3 protein: CASSFPTGEINTEAFF

CDR3 length: 15
D gene: TRBD1
V gene: TRBV15
clone size: medium-sized
J gene: TRBJ1-5
CDR3 DNA: TGTGCCACCAGCAGAGATCCAGGGGGCCATCAGCCCCAGCATTTT
CDR3 protein: CATSRDPGGHQPQHF

CDR3 length: 14
D gene: TRBD1
V gene: TRBV2
clone size: NA
J gene: TRBJ1-5
CDR3 DNA: TGTGCCAGCACACAGGGGACCGCCAATCAGCCCCAGCATTTT
CDR3 protein: CASTQGTANQPQHF

CDR3 length: 16
D gene: TRBD2
V gene: TRBV29-1
clone size: NA
J gene: TRBJ2-5
CDR3 DNA: TGCAGCGTTGAATTTGTGACTAGCGTATTCCAAGAGACCCAGTACTTC
CDR3 protein: CSVEFVTSVFQETQYF

CDR3 length: 18
D gene: TRBD1
V gene: TRBV7-9
clone size: NA
J gene: TRBJ1-4
CDR3 DNA: TGTGCCAGCAGCCCTACAGGGGGCCAAGGAGCAACTAATGAAAAACTGTTTTTT
CDR3 protein: CASSPTGGQGATNEKLFF

CDR3 length: 14
D gene: TRBD2
V gene: TRBV24-1
clone size: NA
J gene: TRBJ2-1
CDR3 DNA: TGTGCCACGGAGGGGCGGGAGAGCTACAATGAGCAGTTCTTC
CDR3 protein: CATEGRESYNEQFF

CDR3 length: 17
D gene: TRBD2
V gene: TRBV2
clone size: NA
J gene: TRBJ2-7
CDR3 DNA: TGTGCCAGCAGTTCCGGGACTAGCGGGAGCCGATCCTACGAGCAGTACTTC
CDR3 protein: CASSSGTSGSRSYEQYF

CDR3 length: 15
D gene: NA
V gene: TRBV7-9
clone size: NA
J gene: TRBJ1-4
CDR3 DNA: TGTGCCAGCAGCCCCCGCCTATTCACTAATGAAAAACTGTTTTTT
CDR3 protein: CASSPRLFTNEKLFF

CDR3 length: 16
D gene: TRBD1
V gene: TRBV7-8
clone size: NA
J gene: TRBJ1-5
CDR3 DNA: TGTGCCAGCAGCCGAACCAGGACAGGCATTAATCAGCCCCAGCATTTT
CDR3 protein: CASSRTRTGINQPQHF

CDR3 length: 16
D gene: TRBD2
V gene: TRBV5-4
clone size: NA
J gene: TRBJ2-7
CDR3 DNA: TGTGCCAGCAGCCCAACTAGCGGGAGGGCGGAAGACGAGCAGTACTTC
CDR3 protein: CASSPTSGRAEDEQYF

CDR3 length: 13
D gene: TRBD1
V gene: TRBV7-9
clone size: NA
J gene: TRBJ1-2
CDR3 DNA: TGTGCCAGCAGCGCCGGACAGGGACATGGCTACACCTTC
CDR3 protein: CASSAGQGHGYTF

CDR3 length: 18
D gene: TRBD1
V gene: TRBV5-6
clone size: NA
J gene: TRBJ1-5
CDR3 DNA: TGTGCCAGCAGCTTGGGCAACAGGGGTCCGCTTAGCAATCAGCCCCAGCATTTT
CDR3 protein: CASSLGNRGPLSNQPQHF

CDR3 length: 17
D gene: NA
V gene: TRBV11-2
clone size: NA
J gene: TRBJ2-7
CDR3 DNA: TGTGCCAGCAGCTTGGGGAAGCTGCGGGATAGCTCCTACGAGCAGTACTTC
CDR3 protein: CASSLGKLRDSSYEQYF

CDR3 length: 13
D gene: NA
V gene: TRBV7-9
clone size: NA
J gene: TRBJ2-3
CDR3 DNA: TGTGCCAGCAGCTACTCATTCACAGATACGCAGTATTTT
CDR3 protein: CASSYSFTDTQYF

CDR3 length: 15
D gene: TRBD2
V gene: TRBV5-4
clone size: few
J gene: TRBJ2-2
CDR3 DNA: TGTGCCAGCAGCTTCAGCGGGATTAGCACCGGGGAGCTGTTTTTT
CDR3 protein: CASSFSGISTGELFF

CDR3 length: 14
D gene: TRBD2
V gene: TRBV2
clone size: once
J gene: TRBJ2-7
CDR3 DNA: TGTGCCAGCCTTATTAGCGGGAGCTCCTACGAGCAGTACTTC
CDR3 protein: CASLISGSSYEQYF

CDR3 length: 17
D gene: NA
V gene: TRBV9
clone size: NA
J gene: TRBJ1-6
CDR3 DNA: TGTGCCAGCAGCGTAGAAGGGTCCTGGGGGGATGGATCACCCCTCCACTTT
CDR3 protein: CASSVEGSWGDGSPLHF

CDR3 length: 12
D gene: NA
V gene: TRBV2
clone size: NA
J gene: TRBJ2-7
CDR3 DNA: TGTGCCACCGGGGTAAGCTCCTACGAGCAGTACTTC
CDR3 protein: CATGVSSYEQYF

CDR3 length: 19
D gene: TRBD1
V gene: TRBV11-3
clone size: few
J gene: TRBJ2-2
CDR3 DNA: TGTGCCAGCAGCTTAGCCTTCCCCGGACAGGGGGCGAACACCGGGGAGCTGTTTTTT
CDR3 protein: CASSLAFPGQGANTGELFF

CDR3 length: 12
D gene: NA
V gene: TRBV5-4
clone size: NA
J gene: TRBJ2-3
CDR3 DNA: TGTGCCAGCAGCAGGGACTCAGATACGCAGTATTTT
CDR3 protein: CASSRDSDTQYF

CDR3 length: 13
D gene: NA
V gene: TRBV28
clone size: NA
J gene: TRBJ2-1
CDR3 DNA: TGTGCCAGCAGGGAGGGTTTCTACAATGAGCAGTTCTTC
CDR3 protein: CASREGFYNEQFF

CDR3 length: 17
D gene: TRBD2
V gene: TRBV18
clone size: NA
J gene: TRBJ2-1
CDR3 DNA: TGTGCCAGCTCACCACTAGGCGGGACTAGCGGGGGGAATGAGCAGTTCTTC
CDR3 protein: CASSPLGGTSGGNEQFF

CDR3 length: 14
D gene: TRBD1
V gene: TRBV28
clone size: NA
J gene: TRBJ1-2
CDR3 DNA: TGTGCCAGCAGTTGGGCCAGGGGGCTCTATGGCTACACCTTC
CDR3 protein: CASSWARGLYGYTF

CDR3 length: 17
D gene: TRBD2
V gene: TRBV28
clone size: NA
J gene: TRBJ2-7
CDR3 DNA: TGTGCCAGCAGTTTATCGGGACTAGCGGGAGGAGGACGCGAGCAGTACTTC
CDR3 protein: CASSLSGLAGGGREQYF

CDR3 length: 14
D gene: TRBD1
V gene: TRBV25-1
clone size: NA
J gene: TRBJ1-6
CDR3 DNA: TGTGCCAGCAGTGGGGACAGGGGAGATTCACCCCTCCACTTT
CDR3 protein: CASSGDRGDSPLHF

CDR3 length: 13
D gene: NA
V gene: TRBV28
clone size: few
J gene: TRBJ1-5
CDR3 DNA: TGTGCCAGCACCCCGCGGGGCAATCAGCCCCAGCATTTT
CDR3 protein: CASTPRGNQPQHF

CDR3 length: 12
D gene: NA
V gene: TRBV29-1
clone size: NA
J gene: TRBJ2-7
CDR3 DNA: TGCAGCGTTACACAGGGTAGACACGAGCAGTACTTC
CDR3 protein: CSVTQGRHEQYF

CDR3 length: 13
D gene: NA
V gene: TRBV10-3
clone size: NA
J gene: TRBJ1-1
CDR3 DNA: TGTGCCATCACCGGAGACAGGAACACTGAAGCTTTCTTT
CDR3 protein: CAITGDRNTEAFF

CDR3 length: 13
D gene: NA
V gene: TRBV6-5
clone size: NA
J gene: TRBJ1-1
CDR3 DNA: TGTGCCAGCAGTTACTTTGGTCGGGATGAAGCTTTCTTT
CDR3 protein: CASSYFGRDEAFF

CDR3 length: 15
D gene: TRBD1
V gene: TRBV30
clone size: NA
J gene: TRBJ1-6
CDR3 DNA: TGTGCCTGGAGGCCTTGGACAGGGGCCAATTCACCCCTCCACTTT
CDR3 protein: CAWRPWTGANSPLHF

CDR3 length: 16
D gene: TRBD2
V gene: TRBV10-3
clone size: NA
J gene: TRBJ2-2
CDR3 DNA: TGTGCCACCGCCAAAGTGTTAGCGGGAGACACCGGGGAGCTGTTTTTT
CDR3 protein: CATAKVLAGDTGELFF

CDR3 length: 15
D gene: TRBD1
V gene: TRBV10-1
clone size: NA
J gene: TRBJ1-1
CDR3 DNA: TGCGCCAGCAGTGGGGGACAGGGGGCTTCCACTGAAGCTTTCTTT
CDR3 protein: CASSGGQGASTEAFF

CDR3 length: 17
D gene: NA
V gene: TRBV9
clone size: NA
J gene: TRBJ2-1
CDR3 DNA: TGTGCCAGCAACCCCTCTGGGGGGACTCGCGGAACAAATGAGCAGTTCTTC
CDR3 protein: CASNPSGGTRGTNEQFF

CDR3 length: 14
D gene: NA
V gene: TRBV7-2
clone size: NA
J gene: TRBJ1-4
CDR3 DNA: TGTGCCAGCAGCTTAGAAGGCGGGAATGAAAAACTGTTTTTT
CDR3 protein: CASSLEGGNEKLFF

CDR3 length: 17
D gene: TRBD1
V gene: TRBV28
clone size: NA
J gene: TRBJ2-6
CDR3 DNA: TGTGCCAGCACCCCGACAGGGTCTAACTCTGGGGCCAACGTCCTGACTTTC
CDR3 protein: CASTPTGSNSGANVLTF

CDR3 length: 16
D gene: TRBD2
V gene: TRBV5-1
clone size: NA
J gene: TRBJ2-5
CDR3 DNA: TGCGCCAGCAGCCCGGGACTAGCGGGGGGAGGTGAGACCCAGTACTTC
CDR3 protein: CASSPGLAGGGETQYF

CDR3 length: 15
D gene: NA
V gene: TRBV7-2
clone size: NA
J gene: TRBJ2-1
CDR3 DNA: TGTGCCAGCAGCTTATGGGGCAGGAGCGGGAATGAGCAGTTCTTC
CDR3 protein: CASSLWGRSGNEQFF

CDR3 length: 17
D gene: TRBD1
V gene: TRBV19
clone size: NA
J gene: TRBJ1-3
CDR3 DNA: TGTGCCAGTAGTCCCCGGACAGGAATTAGAACTGGAAACACCATATATTTT
CDR3 protein: CASSPRTGIRTGNTIYF

CDR3 length: 16
D gene: NA
V gene: TRBV5-1
clone size: NA
J gene: TRBJ1-3
CDR3 DNA: TGCGCCAGCAGCTTGGTCGGGGGAGCGTACGGAAACACCATATATTTT
CDR3 protein: CASSLVGGAYGNTIYF

CDR3 length: 16
D gene: TRBD2
V gene: TRBV4-2
clone size: NA
J gene: TRBJ2-1
CDR3 DNA: TGTGCCAGCAGCCAAGGCTCTAGCGGGACGGGGAATGAGCAGTTCTTC
CDR3 protein: CASSQGSSGTGNEQFF

CDR3 length: 14
D gene: NA
V gene: TRBV14
clone size: NA
J gene: TRBJ1-5
CDR3 DNA: TGTGCCAGCAGCCCGCCCAGGGGCAATCAGCCCCAGCATTTT
CDR3 protein: CASSPPRGNQPQHF

CDR3 length: 15
D gene: NA
V gene: TRBV3-1/TRBV3-2
clone size: NA
J gene: TRBJ2-7
CDR3 DNA: TGTGCCAGCAGCCAAACTTGGGGGCACTCCTACGAGCAGTACTTC
CDR3 protein: CASSQTWGHSYEQYF

CDR3 length: 18
D gene: NA
V gene: TRBV7-3
clone size: NA
J gene: TRBJ1-3
CDR3 DNA: TGTGCCAGCAGCTTAACCCCCCGGTCCCGCCACTCTGGAAACACCATATATTTT
CDR3 protein: CASSLTPRSRHSGNTIYF

CDR3 length: 16
D gene: TRBD1
V gene: TRBV28
clone size: NA
J gene: TRBJ1-6
CDR3 DNA: TGTGCCAGCAGCACCCGACAGGGAAGCCTTTGGGGGGCCCTCCACTTT
CDR3 protein: CASSTRQGSLWGALHF

CDR3 length: 13
D gene: NA
V gene: TRBV27
clone size: once
J gene: TRBJ1-1
CDR3 DNA: TGTGCCAGCAGGAACCGGGGAGGCACTGAAGCTTTCTTT
CDR3 protein: CASRNRGGTEAFF

CDR3 length: 14
D gene: NA
V gene: TRBV10-1
clone size: NA
J gene: TRBJ2-2
CDR3 DNA: TGCGCCAGCAGTCCCCGGGGAGGCACCGGGGAGCTGTTTTTT
CDR3 protein: CASSPRGGTGELFF

CDR3 length: 15
D gene: NA
V gene: TRBV19
clone size: few
J gene: TRBJ2-1
CDR3 DNA: TGTGCCAGTAGTATCAGGACATTCCCCTACAATGAGCAGTTCTTC
CDR3 protein: CASSIRTFPYNEQFF

CDR3 length: 14
D gene: NA
V gene: TRBV7-6
clone size: NA
J gene: TRBJ2-1
CDR3 DNA: TGTGCCAGCAGCCCGGGACTGACCTTCAATGAGCAGTTCTTC
CDR3 protein: CASSPGLTFNEQFF

CDR3 length: 13
D gene: NA
V gene: TRBV5-6
clone size: NA
J gene: TRBJ2-4
CDR3 DNA: TGTGCCAGCAGCTTGCAGTCCAAAAACATTCAGTACTTC
CDR3 protein: CASSLQSKNIQYF

CDR3 length: 18
D gene: TRBD2
V gene: TRBV7-8
clone size: NA
J gene: TRBJ2-3
CDR3 DNA: TGTGCCAGCAGCTTAGCATTCCCTAGCGGGACGGGCACAGATACGCAGTATTTT
CDR3 protein: CASSLAFPSGTGTDTQYF

CDR3 length: 15
D gene: TRBD2
V gene: TRBV28
clone size: NA
J gene: TRBJ2-1
CDR3 DNA: TGTGCCAGCAGTTGGGGACTAGCGGGAGGGAATGAGCAGTTCTTC
CDR3 protein: CASSWGLAGGNEQFF

CDR3 length: 15
D gene: TRBD1
V gene: TRBV24-1
clone size: NA
J gene: TRBJ1-2
CDR3 DNA: TGTGCCACCAGTGATCCTGACAGGGACCCCTATGGCTACACCTTC
CDR3 protein: CATSDPDRDPYGYTF

CDR3 length: 14
D gene: TRBD1
V gene: TRBV6-1
clone size: NA
J gene: TRBJ2-7
CDR3 DNA: TGTGCCAGCAGTTATGGACAGGGTCCCTACGAGCAGTACTTC
CDR3 protein: CASSYGQGPYEQYF

CDR3 length: 13
D gene: NA
V gene: TRBV27
clone size: NA
J gene: TRBJ1-5
CDR3 DNA: TGTGCCAGCAGTTTAGAGTACAATCAGCCCCAGCATTTT
CDR3 protein: CASSLEYNQPQHF

CDR3 length: 13
D gene: TRBD1
V gene: TRBV5-1
clone size: NA
J gene: TRBJ1-2
CDR3 DNA: TGCGCCAGCAGTTTGACAGGGGGGCTTGGCTACACCTTC
CDR3 protein: CASSLTGGLGYTF

CDR3 length: 15
D gene: TRBD2
V gene: TRBV18
clone size: NA
J gene: TRBJ2-5
CDR3 DNA: TGTGCCAGCTCACCCAGGGCTAGCGGAAAAGAGACCCAGTACTTC
CDR3 protein: CASSPRASGKETQYF

CDR3 length: 14
D gene: NA
V gene: TRBV27
clone size: NA
J gene: TRBJ2-3
CDR3 DNA: TGTGCCAGCAGTTTCGGGTCTGGCACAGATACGCAGTATTTT
CDR3 protein: CASSFGSGTDTQYF

CDR3 length: 14
D gene: TRBD1
V gene: TRBV2
clone size: NA
J gene: TRBJ1-6
CDR3 DNA: TGTGCCAGCATGGGACAGCTCTATAATTCACCCCTCCACTTT
CDR3 protein: CASMGQLYNSPLHF

CDR3 length: 16
D gene: NA
V gene: TRBV4-2
clone size: NA
J gene: TRBJ2-7
CDR3 DNA: TGTGCCAGCAGCCCGCCTGCCGGGACTCCGGTCGGGGAGCAGTACTTC
CDR3 protein: CASSPPAGTPVGEQYF